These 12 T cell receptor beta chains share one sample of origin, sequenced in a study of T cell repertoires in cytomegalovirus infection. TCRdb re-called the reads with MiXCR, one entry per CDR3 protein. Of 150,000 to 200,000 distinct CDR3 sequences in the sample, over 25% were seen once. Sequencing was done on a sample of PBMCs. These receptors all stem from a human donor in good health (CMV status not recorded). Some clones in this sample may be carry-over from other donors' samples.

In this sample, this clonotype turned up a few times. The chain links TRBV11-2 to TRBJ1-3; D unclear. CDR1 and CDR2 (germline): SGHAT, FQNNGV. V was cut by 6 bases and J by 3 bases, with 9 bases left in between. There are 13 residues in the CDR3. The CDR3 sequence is CASSLFDGNTIYF. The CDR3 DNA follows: TGTGCCAGCAGTTTGTTCGATGGAAACACCATATATTTT. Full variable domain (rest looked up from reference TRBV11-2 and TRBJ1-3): EAGVAQSPRYKIIEKRQSVAFWCNPISGHATLYWYQQILGQGPKLLIQFQNNGVVDDSQLPKDRFSAERLKGVDSTLKIQPAKLEDSAVYLCASSLFDGNTIYFGEGSWLTVV.

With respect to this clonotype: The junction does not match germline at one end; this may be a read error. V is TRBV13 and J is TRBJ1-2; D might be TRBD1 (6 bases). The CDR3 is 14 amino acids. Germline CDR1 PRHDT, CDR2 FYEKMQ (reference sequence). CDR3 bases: TGCGCCAGCAGCTTGGCCGGACAGATCTATGGCTACACCTTC. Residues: CASSLAGQIYGYTF.

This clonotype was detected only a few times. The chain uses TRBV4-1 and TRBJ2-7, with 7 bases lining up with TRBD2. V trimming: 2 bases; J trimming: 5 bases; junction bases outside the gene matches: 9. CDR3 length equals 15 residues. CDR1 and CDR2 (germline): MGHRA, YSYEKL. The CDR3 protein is CASSQQLGGMDEQYF. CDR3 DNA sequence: TGCGCCAGCAGCCAACAACTGGGGGGGATGGACGAGCAGTACTTC.

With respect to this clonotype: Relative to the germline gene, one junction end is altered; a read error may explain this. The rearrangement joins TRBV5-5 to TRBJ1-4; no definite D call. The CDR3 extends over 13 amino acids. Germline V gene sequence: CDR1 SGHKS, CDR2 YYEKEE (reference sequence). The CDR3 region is CASSLASKEKLFF. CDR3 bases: TGTGCCAGCAGCTTGGCCTCTAAGGAAAAACTGTTTTTT.

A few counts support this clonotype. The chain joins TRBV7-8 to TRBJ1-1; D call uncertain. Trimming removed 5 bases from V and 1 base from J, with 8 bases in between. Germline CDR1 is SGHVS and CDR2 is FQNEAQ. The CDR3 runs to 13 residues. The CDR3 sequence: CASSADPNTEAFF. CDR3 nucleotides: TGTGCCAGCAGCGCGGACCCGAACACTGAAGCTTTCTTT.

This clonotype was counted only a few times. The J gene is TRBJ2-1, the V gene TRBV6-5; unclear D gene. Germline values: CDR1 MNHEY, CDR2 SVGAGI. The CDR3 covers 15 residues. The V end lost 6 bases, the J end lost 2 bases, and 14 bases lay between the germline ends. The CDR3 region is CASSPLEGPYNEQFF. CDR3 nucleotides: TGTGCCAGCAGCCCTTTGGAAGGGCCCTACAATGAGCAGTTCTTC.

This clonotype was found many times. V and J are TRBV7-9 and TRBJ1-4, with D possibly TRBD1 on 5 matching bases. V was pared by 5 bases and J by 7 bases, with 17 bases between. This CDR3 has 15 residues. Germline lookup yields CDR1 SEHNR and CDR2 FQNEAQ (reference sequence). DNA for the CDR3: TGTGCCAGCAGCCCCGCCGGGACCGAACGTGAAAAACTGTTTTTT. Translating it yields CASSPAGTEREKLFF.

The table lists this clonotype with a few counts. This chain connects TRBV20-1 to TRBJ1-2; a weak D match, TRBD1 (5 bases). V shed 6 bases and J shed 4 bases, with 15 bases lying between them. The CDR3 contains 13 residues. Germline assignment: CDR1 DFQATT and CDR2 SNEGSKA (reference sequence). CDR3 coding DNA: TGCAGTGCCCGCGGGGCAGGCACCTATGGCTACACCTTC. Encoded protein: CSARGAGTYGYTF.

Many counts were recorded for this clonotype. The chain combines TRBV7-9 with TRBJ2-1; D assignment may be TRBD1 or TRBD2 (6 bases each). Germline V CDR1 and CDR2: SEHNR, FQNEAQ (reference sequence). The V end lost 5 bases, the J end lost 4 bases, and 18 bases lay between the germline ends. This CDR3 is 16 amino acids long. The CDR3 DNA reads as TGTGCCAGCAGCGGAAACGGAGGGGGTAGTTACAATGAGCAGTTCTTC. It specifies CASSGNGGGSYNEQFF.

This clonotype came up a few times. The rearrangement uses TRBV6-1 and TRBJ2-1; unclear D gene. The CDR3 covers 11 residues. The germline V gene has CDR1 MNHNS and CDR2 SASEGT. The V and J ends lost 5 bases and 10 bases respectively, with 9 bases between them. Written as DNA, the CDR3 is TGTGCCAGCAGTCTACTGGCCGAGCAGTTCTTC. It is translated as CASSLLAEQFF.

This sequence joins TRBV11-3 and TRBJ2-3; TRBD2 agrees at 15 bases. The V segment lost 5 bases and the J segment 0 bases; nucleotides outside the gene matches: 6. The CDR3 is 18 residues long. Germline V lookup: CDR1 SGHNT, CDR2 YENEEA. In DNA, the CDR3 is TGTGCCAGCAGCCCAGGGACTAGCGGGGGGCACAGCACAGATACGCAGTATTTT. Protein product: CASSPGTSGGHSTDTQYF.

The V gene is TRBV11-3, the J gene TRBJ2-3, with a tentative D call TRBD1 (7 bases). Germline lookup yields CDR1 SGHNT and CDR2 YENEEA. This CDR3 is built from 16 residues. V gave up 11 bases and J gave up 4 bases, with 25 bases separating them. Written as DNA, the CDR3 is TGTGCCCACAGAGGAGGGGGCCGTGGGAACTCAGATACGCAGTATTTT. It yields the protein CAHRGGGRGNSDTQYF.